Shown below are 30 T cell receptor beta chains from a single sample sequenced in a study of radiotherapy plus CTLA-4 blockade in lung cancer. Sequencing used immunoSEQ multiplex PCR; TCRdb keeps in-frame clones, though not all of them. The sample records roughly 55,000 clones, around 68% being singletons. Here the sequenced sample was peripheral blood, taken from a patient treated with radiotherapy plus ipilimumab. The receptors were sampled from a human donor with non-small cell lung cancer whose response to radiotherapy plus ipilimumab could not be evaluated.

Only one count was recorded for this clone. V is TRBV7-3 and J is TRBJ2-7; 10 nucleotides match TRBD1. The V and J ends lost 3 bases and 7 bases, in that order; junction bases with no gene match: 6. Germline-derived CDR1 and CDR2 are SGHTA and FQGTGA. There are 14 residues in the CDR3. The CDR3 DNA reads TGTGCCAGCAGCTTGACAGGGGGCGCGGGAGAGCAGTACTTC. This translates into CASSLTGGAGEQYF. Looking up the rest from reference TRBV7-3 and TRBJ2-7 gives the full variable domain: GAGVSQTPSNKVTEKGKYVELRCDPISGHTALYWYRQSLGQGPEFLIYFQGTGAADDSGLPNDRFFAVRPEGSVSTLKIQRTERGDSAVYLCASSLTGGAGEQYFGPGTRLTVT.

This chain joins TRBV10-3 and TRBJ1-1; 8 nucleotides match TRBD1. V lost 3 bases and J lost 3; bases outside the gene matches: 3. CDR1 is ENHRY, CDR2 SYGVKD, per germline. The CDR3 runs to 14 residues. Written as DNA, the CDR3 is TGTGCCATCAGTGACCCCAGGGGGCACACTGAAGCTTTCTTT. Its protein is CAISDPRGHTEAFF.

V gene TRBV7-3 combines with J gene TRBJ1-2, with TRBD1 matching 8 bases. The CDR3 runs to 15 residues. Germline V gene data show CDR1 as SGHTA and CDR2 as FQGTGA. Losses at the gene ends were 2 bases for V and 1 base for J; bases not matched to a gene: 3. DNA for the CDR3: TGTGCCAGCAGCTTAGGACAGGGAGATAACTATGGCTACACCTTC. Protein product: CASSLGQGDNYGYTF.

V is TRBV5-5 and J is TRBJ2-2, with 9 bases that match TRBD1. Germline V gene data show CDR1 as SGHKS and CDR2 as YYEKEE (reference sequence). V lost 4 bases to trimming and J lost 4 bases; unmatched junction nucleotides: 11. The CDR3 is 17 amino acids. The CDR3 spells CASSVRTGGAGTGELFF. The CDR3 DNA reads as TGTGCCAGCAGCGTGCGCACAGGGGGCGCGGGCACCGGGGAGCTGTTTTTT.

This clone was seen only a few times. CDR3 region: CASRVGEKLFF. CDR3 in DNA: TGTGCCAGCAGGGTCGGTGAAAAACTGTTTTTT. This chain joins TRBV28 and TRBJ1-4, with D uncertain. Germline V gene data show CDR1 as MDHEN and CDR2 as SYDVKM. The CDR3 spans 11 residues. Trimming removed 6 bases from V and 7 bases from J, with 6 bases in between.

The V and J genes are TRBV10-2 and TRBJ2-7, with 12 bases identical to TRBD2. The CDR3 has 15 residues. J gave up 5 bases and V 4 bases, and 6 bases lay outside the gene matches. Germline CDR1 is WSHSY and CDR2 is SAAADI. The CDR3 region is CASSVRLAGDDEQYF. The CDR3 region has the DNA TGCGCCAGCAGTGTACGACTAGCGGGAGACGACGAGCAGTACTTC.

This clone was detected a few times. This CDR3 is CASSPGGRNQPQHF. CDR3 in DNA: TGTGCCAGCTCACCGGGGGGTAGGAATCAGCCCCAGCATTTT. The chain couples TRBV18 to TRBJ1-5, with D possibly TRBD1 on 5 matching bases. The germline V and J ends were trimmed by 3 bases and 4 bases, with 10 bases remaining between them. CDR1 and CDR2 (germline): KGHSH, LQKENI. CDR3 length: 14 residues.

The genes are TRBV2 and TRBJ2-7, with 7 nucleotides matching TRBD1. J lost 2 bases, V lost 6 bases, and 4 bases had no gene match. The V gene's germline CDR1 is SNHLY and CDR2 FYNNEI. The CDR3 spans 13 residues. CDR3 DNA: TGTGCCAGCAGGACTCAGGGGGCCTACGAGCAGTACTTC. It specifies CASRTQGAYEQYF.

The V and J genes are TRBV27 and TRBJ1-2; possible D gene TRBD1, 6 bases. Per germline, CDR1 MNHEY and CDR2 SMNVEV (reference sequence). The V end was cut by 6 bases, the J end by 2 bases, with 28 bases between. The CDR3 contains 19 residues. CDR3 residues: CASRVILSKGGQPNYGYTF. CDR3 sequence (DNA): TGTGCCAGCAGGGTCATCCTCTCAAAGGGGGGGCAGCCCAACTATGGCTACACCTTC.

This clone has more than one count but fewer than ten. The genes are TRBV19 and TRBJ1-3; D is uncertain. CDR1 is LNHDA, CDR2 SQIVND, per germline (reference sequence). Trimming removed 10 bases at V and 0 bases at J, with 10 bases between. This CDR3 contains 13 residues. The CDR3 DNA sequence: TGTGCCACCCGAGCGGTCTCTGGAAACACCATATATTTT. This gives the protein CATRAVSGNTIYF. The whole variable domain, remainder taken from reference TRBV19 and TRBJ1-3, is DGGITQSPKYLFRKEGQNVTLSCEQNLNHDAMYWYRQDPGQGLRLIYYSQIVNDFQKGDIAEGYSVSREKKESFPLTVTSAQKNPTAFYLCATRAVSGNTIYFGEGSWLTVV.

The rearrangement uses TRBV5-4 and TRBJ2-1, with 12 bases that match TRBD2. CDR1 is SGHNT, CDR2 YYREEE, per germline (reference sequence). The CDR3 is 15 residues long. V dropped 4 bases and J dropped 7; count of bases not matched to a gene: 6. The CDR3 DNA follows: TGTGCCAGCAGCCCTAGCGGGGGGGCGTGGAATGAGCAGTTCTTC. It translates to CASSPSGGAWNEQFF. Complete variable domain (other parts from reference TRBV5-4 and TRBJ2-1): ETGVTQSPTHLIKTRGQQVTLRCSSQSGHNTVSWYQQALGQGPQFIFQYYREEENGRGNFPPRFSGLQFPNYSSELNVNALELDDSALYLCASSPSGGAWNEQFFGPGTRLTVL.

The V gene is TRBV21-1, the J gene TRBJ2-7; the D call in the table, TRBD1, was not verified against the DNA. TRBV21-1 is termed a pseudogene. This CDR3 has 15 amino acids. The CDR3 loop is CASFKIRDSQDEQYF. CDR3 DNA sequence: TGTGCCTCGTTCAAGATACGGGACAGCCAAGACGAGCAGTACTTC.

The rearrangement joins TRBV7-8 to TRBJ2-7; tentative D call: TRBD1 (6 bases). This CDR3 region has 14 residues. Trimming took 1 base from V and 3 from J, leaving 10 bases between them. From germline, CDR1 is SGHVS and CDR2 FQNEAQ. CDR3 protein: CASSLDRGNYEQYF. The CDR3 nucleotides read TGTGCCAGCAGCTTAGATAGGGGGAACTACGAGCAGTACTTC.

This clone was seen a few times. The chain is built from TRBV10-2 and TRBJ2-3, with D perhaps matching TRBD2 (6 bases). V lost 2 bases and J lost 0, with 12 bases in between. Germline-derived CDR1 and CDR2 are WSHSY and SAAADI. The CDR3 consists of 16 residues. The CDR3 DNA sequence: TGCGCCAGCAGTGAGAGGTCGGGGGAGAGCACAGATACGCAGTATTTT. It translates to CASSERSGESTDTQYF.

This clone was observed a single time. The chain employs TRBV7-2 and TRBJ2-7; D remains unclear. The germline gives CDR1 SGHTA, CDR2 FQGNSA. CDR3 size: 13 residues. V lost 3 bases and J lost 2, with 8 bases in between. The CDR3 bases are TGTGCCAGCAGCTTTACAACAACCTACGAGCAGTACTTC. It codes for CASSFTTTYEQYF.

The chain recombines TRBV5-1 with TRBJ1-2, with 7 bases matching TRBD1. Germline CDR1 SGHRS, CDR2 YFSETQ. J lost 8 bases, V lost 4 bases, and 8 bases had no gene match. The CDR3 has 13 residues. The CDR3 spells CASSPRQGAGYTF. The DNA for the CDR3 is TGCGCCAGCAGCCCAAGACAGGGCGCCGGCTACACCTTC.

The V and J genes are TRBV29-1 and TRBJ2-5, with D perhaps TRBD1 (6 bases). The CDR3 runs to 13 residues. CDR1 and CDR2 from the germline V gene are SQVTM and ANQGSEA. Trimming pared 7 bases from V and 4 bases from J, leaving 16 bases between. Here the CDR3 reads CSAALGAGETQYF. The CDR3 DNA follows: TGCAGCGCCGCCCTGGGGGCTGGAGAGACCCAGTACTTC.

V gene TRBV4-1 combines with J gene TRBJ2-7; possibly TRBD2 for D (5 bases). The CDR3 is 14 amino acids. Germline CDR1 is MGHRA and CDR2 is YSYEKL. The V end lost 7 bases, the J end lost 3 bases, and 16 bases lay between the germline ends. DNA for the CDR3: TGCGCCAGCAACCACCCCGGGAAAAACTACGAGCAGTACTTC. Its translation is CASNHPGKNYEQYF.

This clone was observed a handful of times. The chain links TRBV9 to TRBJ2-5; D call uncertain. This CDR3 region has 14 residues. Per the germline V gene, CDR1 is SGDLS and CDR2 is YYNGEE. Trimming shortened V by 5 bases and J by 2 bases, and 13 bases separated the two germline ends. CDR3 nucleotides: TGTGCCAGCAGTCCGGATGTCGGGCAAGAGACCCAGTACTTC. Translated: CASSPDVGQETQYF.

The chain joins TRBV5-1 to TRBJ2-2, with D perhaps matching TRBD2 (5 bases). The CDR3 runs to 16 residues. The V gene lost 4 bases and the J gene lost 5 bases, with 18 bases spanning the gap. Per germline, CDR1 SGHRS and CDR2 YFSETQ. CDR3 sequence reads: CASSPGVLRGTGELFF. CDR3 DNA sequence: TGCGCCAGCAGCCCTGGAGTATTACGAGGGACCGGGGAGCTGTTTTTT. Combining the CDR3 with reference TRBV5-1 and TRBJ2-2 gives the whole variable domain KAGVTQTPRYLIKTRGQQVTLSCSPISGHRSVSWYQQTPGQGLQFLFEYFSETQRNKGNFPGRFSGRQFSNSRSEMNVSTLELGDSALYLCASSPGVLRGTGELFFGEGSRLTVL.

V usage is TRBV4-3 and J usage is TRBJ2-5; a weak D match, TRBD2 (5 bases). CDR3 size: 16 residues. V lost 1 base and J lost 5, with 17 bases in between. Per the germline V gene, CDR1 is LGHNA and CDR2 is YSLEER. The CDR3: CASSQGVRTQAETQYF. The CDR3, as DNA: TGCGCCAGCAGCCAAGGTGTTAGGACTCAGGCGGAGACCCAGTACTTC.

The chain uses TRBV7-8 and TRBJ1-2; D remains ambiguous. V was pared by 2 bases and J by 2 bases, with 15 bases between. The CDR3 totals 16 residues. In germline, CDR1 is SGHVS, CDR2 FQNEAQ. The CDR3 spells CASSLYRVAPNYGYTF. DNA for the CDR3: TGTGCCAGCAGCTTATATCGAGTAGCTCCAAACTATGGCTACACCTTC.

For this clone: Additional DNA sequences in this sample encode the identical CDR3. The V call is TRBV10-3, the J call TRBJ2-7, with 10 bases matching TRBD2. Germline V gene sequence: CDR1 ENHRY, CDR2 SYGVKD. The CDR3 consists of 18 residues. V gave up 0 bases and J gave up 3 bases; unmatched junction bases: 11. CDR3 amino acids: CAISESRPTSGVDYEQYF. The CDR3 DNA reads as TGTGCCATCAGTGAGTCGAGGCCAACTAGCGGGGTTGACTACGAGCAGTACTTC.

The chain recombines TRBV28 with TRBJ2-2; TRBD1 matches at 8 bases. CDR1 and CDR2 (germline): MDHEN, SYDVKM. The CDR3 contains 15 residues. Trimming cost V 5 bases and J 1 base; bases outside gene matches: 3. The CDR3: CASSHRGWNTGELFF. For the CDR3, the DNA is TGTGCCAGCAGTCACAGGGGGTGGAACACCGGGGAGCTGTTTTTT.

This clone was picked up one time. The chain combines TRBV19 with TRBJ2-2; D uncertain. The CDR3 extends over 13 amino acids. Germline values: CDR1 LNHDA, CDR2 SQIVND (reference sequence). Trimming pared 4 bases from V and 1 base from J, leaving 4 bases between. The CDR3 DNA reads as TGTGCCAGTAGTACAGGGAACACCGGGGAGCTGTTTTTT. Protein sequence: CASSTGNTGELFF.

The J gene is TRBJ2-2, the V gene TRBV27; tentative D call: TRBD2 (5 bases). With 6 bases removed from V and 2 bases from J, the gap between germline ends came to 19 bases. Germline V CDR1 and CDR2: MNHEY, SMNVEV (reference sequence). The CDR3 contains 17 residues. The CDR3 region is CASSPRMRRINTGELFF. The CDR3 region has the DNA TGTGCCAGCAGCCCCAGAATGAGGAGGATCAACACCGGGGAGCTGTTTTTT.

V gene TRBV7-9 combines with J gene TRBJ1-2, with D possibly being TRBD1 (6 bases). The V gene's germline CDR1 is SEHNR and CDR2 FQNEAQ (reference sequence). V was pared by 0 bases and J by 6 bases, with 14 bases between. The CDR3 runs 15 residues. The CDR3 DNA reads TGTGCCAGCAGCTTAGCGATGGGGCCAGGGGATGGCTACACCTTC. This codes for CASSLAMGPGDGYTF.

This clone has just a few counts. The gene calls are TRBV10-3 and TRBJ1-3; D possibly corresponds to TRBD1 (5 bases). Trimming shortened V by 1 base and J by 4 bases, and 8 bases separated the two germline ends. The germline CDR1 and CDR2 sequences are ENHRY and SYGVKD. The CDR3 runs 14 residues. CDR3 bases: TGTGCCATCAGTGAGTTGGGGCAGGGAAACACCATATATTTT. It codes for CAISELGQGNTIYF.

This clone was recorded a few times. V and J are TRBV19 and TRBJ2-3; D gene unclear. Germline CDR1 and CDR2: LNHDA and SQIVND (reference sequence). CDR3 length equals 14 residues. Trimming removed 3 bases from V and 1 base from J, with 8 bases in between. The CDR3 DNA is TGTGCCAGTAGTATGCGGCATCGCACAGATACGCAGTATTTT. This translates into CASSMRHRTDTQYF.

This clone was seen a handful of times. The sample carries other DNA sequences with the same CDR3. The chain combines TRBV5-4 with TRBJ1-1; 8 bases line up with TRBD1. CDR1 SGHNT and CDR2 YYREEE come from the germline V gene (reference sequence). This CDR3 has 16 residues. V lost 0 bases and J lost 0; bases outside the gene matches: 4. CDR3 sequence (DNA): TGTGCCAGCAGCTTGGCGGGGACAGGTCTGAACACTGAAGCTTTCTTT. It encodes CASSLAGTGLNTEAFF. The full variable domain, in which reference TRBV5-4 and TRBJ1-1 provide the parts outside the CDR3, is ETGVTQSPTHLIKTRGQQVTLRCSSQSGHNTVSWYQQALGQGPQFIFQYYREEENGRGNFPPRFSGLQFPNYSSELNVNALELDDSALYLCASSLAGTGLNTEAFFGQGTRLTVV.